Below, 3 T cell receptor beta chains from the same sample are listed, as sequenced in a study of identical twins (TCRdb year 2016). The receptor library was made with 5' RACE. The run used an Illumina HiSeq 2000. In TCRdb, the public reads were trimmed at Q25 with fastp and aligned with MiXCR, with productive beta chains retained. Each CDR3 protein appears once, grouped with its most common genes and DNA. The sample table lists about 890,000 distinct CDR3 sequences, 12% of them with a count of one. Around 1.6% of the sample is in the top ten clones. This sample was also put to use in a study of yellow fever vaccine responses in identical twins.

The sequenced sample consisted of PBMCs. The receptors were gathered from a woman younger than 30 in good health.

This chain links TRBV29-1 with TRBJ2-1; the D call may be TRBD1 or TRBD2 (6 bases each). The CDR3 is 12 residues long. Germline lookup yields CDR1 SQVTM and CDR2 ANQGSEA. V lost 7 bases to trimming and J lost 8 bases, with 15 bases between them. Here the CDR3 DNA reads TGCAGCGCCTGGTTTCGGGGGCATGAGCAGTTCTTC. This translates into CSAWFRGHEQFF.

The J gene is TRBJ1-2, the V gene TRBV5-1; 8 nucleotides align to TRBD1. CDR1 is SGHRS and CDR2 is YFSETQ in the germline V gene. The length of the CDR3 is 14 residues. J gave up 7 bases and V 4 bases, and 9 bases lay outside the gene matches. The CDR3 DNA reads as TGCGCCAGCAGCCCGGACAGGGCCCTATCTGGCTACACCTTC. Protein product: CASSPDRALSGYTF.

This clonotype was seen a handful of times. J is TRBJ2-5 and V is TRBV5-5; TRBD1 matches at 7 bases. V trimming: 3 bases; J trimming: 4 bases; junction bases outside the gene matches: 12. This CDR3 comprises 16 residues. The germline CDR1 and CDR2 sequences are SGHKS and YYEKEE (reference sequence). This CDR3 is CASSSHRGFGVETQYF. Written as DNA, the CDR3 is TGTGCCAGCAGCTCTCACAGGGGCTTTGGGGTAGAGACCCAGTACTTC.